The 15 T cell receptor beta chains below were found in one sample sequenced in a study of T cell changes during pregnancy in multiple sclerosis. Profiling relied on immunoSEQ multiplex PCR, and the TCRdb table lists in-frame clones only, not all of them. The table shows about 46,000 clones, with roughly 90% occurring only once. The sample here was CD4+ T cells from peripheral blood mononuclear cells, taken after pregnancy. These receptors all come from a female donor with multiple sclerosis, enrolled in a pregnancy study.

V gene TRBV7-7 combines with J gene TRBJ2-7; 8 nucleotides match TRBD1. Germline CDR1 and CDR2: SSHAT and FNYEAQ (reference sequence). Unmatched junction bases numbered 0, after V lost 1 base and J lost 1 base. The CDR3 totals 14 residues. CDR3 sequence: CASSLGTGSYEQYF. In DNA, the CDR3 is TGTGCCAGCAGCTTAGGGACAGGGTCCTACGAGCAGTACTTC.

The V and J genes are TRBV7-2 and TRBJ2-6; D is undetermined. The CDR3 runs 14 residues. CDR1 and CDR2 from the germline V gene are SGHTA and FQGNSA. V was shortened by 5 bases and J by 0 bases, with 5 bases between the two germline ends. CDR3 region: CASSPNSGANVLTF. CDR3 nucleotides: TGTGCCAGCAGCCCCAACTCTGGGGCCAACGTCCTGACTTTC.

CDR3 region: CSVEAATNEKLFF. CDR3 sequence (DNA): TGCAGCGTTGAGGCCGCAACTAATGAAAAACTGTTTTTT. The chain carries TRBV29-1 and TRBJ1-4; D is unresolved. This CDR3 is built from 13 residues. The V end was cut by 3 bases, the J end by 0 bases, with 5 bases between. Germline assignment: CDR1 SQVTM and CDR2 ANQGSEA.

The chain carries TRBV19 and TRBJ2-1; 7 bases are a match to TRBD1. Germline assignment: CDR1 LNHDA and CDR2 SQIVND (reference sequence). The J segment lost 7 bases and the V segment lost 8 bases, leaving 8 bases of the junction unmatched. The CDR3 runs to 13 residues. This CDR3 reads CASGKTGLNEQFF. CDR3 DNA: TGTGCCAGTGGAAAGACAGGGTTGAATGAGCAGTTCTTC.

This sequence joins TRBV5-1 and TRBJ2-1, with D unresolved. Trimming left V 0 bases short and J 6 bases short, with 4 bases between. Germline V gene data show CDR1 as SGHRS and CDR2 as YFSETQ. CDR3 length: 12 amino acids. CDR3 sequence reads: CASSLGANEQFF. In DNA form, the CDR3 reads TGCGCCAGCAGCTTGGGGGCCAATGAGCAGTTCTTC.

The chain recombines TRBV6-5 with TRBJ2-4, with 10 nucleotides matching TRBD1. The CDR3 extends over 15 amino acids. Germline loops: CDR1 MNHEY, CDR2 SVGAGI. The ends lost 6 bases at V and 15 bases at J; junction bases unmatched: 17. CDR3 bases: TGTGCCAGCAGGTCCGCCGGGACAGGGGATACCCTTATGTACTTC. Its translation is CASRSAGTGDTLMYF.

The V and J genes are TRBV2 and TRBJ1-5, with a possible D match to TRBD1 (5 bases). CDR1 is SNHLY and CDR2 is FYNNEI in the germline V gene. This CDR3 region has 16 residues. The germline V and J ends were trimmed by 2 bases and 0 bases, with 11 bases remaining between them. CDR3 sequence (DNA): TGTGCCAGCAGTGAAAGGGGAATTATTAGCAATCAGCCCCAGCATTTT. This encodes CASSERGIISNQPQHF.

This clone has only a few counts. This chain uses TRBV28 with TRBJ1-1, with D unresolved. Germline CDR1 and CDR2: MDHEN and SYDVKM. This CDR3 has 11 residues. V dropped 7 bases and J dropped 5 bases, with 8 bases sitting between them. In DNA form, the CDR3 reads TGTGCCAGCATTAAGAGTACTGAAGCTTTCTTT. This translates into CASIKSTEAFF.

V usage is TRBV29-1 and J usage is TRBJ2-2, with TRBD2 matching over 7 bases. J was trimmed by 4 bases and V by 5 bases; bases with no gene match: 4. This CDR3 spans 13 amino acids. Germline V CDR1 and CDR2: SQVTM, ANQGSEA. CDR3 DNA: TGCAGCGTTCGAGCGGGAAGCACCGGGGAGCTGTTTTTT. This encodes CSVRAGSTGELFF.

The rearrangement uses TRBV28 and TRBJ1-4, with a weak D call TRBD1 (6 bases). CDR3 length equals 15 residues. Trimming left V 6 bases short and J 5 bases short, with 16 bases between. CDR1 is MDHEN and CDR2 is SYDVKM in the germline V gene. CDR3 nucleotide sequence: TGTGCCAGCAGACGCCCGGACAGTGTAAATGAAAAACTGTTTTTT. This translates into CASRRPDSVNEKLFF. The full variable domain, completed using reference TRBV28 and TRBJ1-4, is DVKVTQSSRYLVKRTGEKVFLECVQDMDHENMFWYRQDPGLGLRLIYFSYDVKMKEKGDIPEGYSVSREKKERFSLILESASTNQTSMYLCASRRPDSVNEKLFFGSGTQLSVL.

V usage is TRBV28 and J usage is TRBJ2-1, with 11 bases lining up with TRBD2. Germline CDR1 MDHEN, CDR2 SYDVKM. Germline trimming cut 6 bases from V and 6 bases from J; bases unmatched to any gene: 7. CDR3 length equals 15 residues. CDR3 sequence: CASSSLAGVPNEQFF. CDR3 DNA sequence: TGTGCCAGCAGCTCACTAGCGGGAGTACCCAATGAGCAGTTCTTC. Filled out from reference TRBV28 and TRBJ2-1, the complete variable domain reads DVKVTQSSRYLVKRTGEKVFLECVQDMDHENMFWYRQDPGLGLRLIYFSYDVKMKEKGDIPEGYSVSREKKERFSLILESASTNQTSMYLCASSSLAGVPNEQFFGPGTRLTVL.

The V and J genes are TRBV4-1 and TRBJ1-1; 7 bases agree with TRBD1. The V segment lost 3 bases and the J segment 4 bases; nucleotides outside the gene matches: 11. Germline-derived CDR1 and CDR2 are MGHRA and YSYEKL. The CDR3 has 16 amino acids. The CDR3 DNA sequence: TGCGCCAGCAGCCACATTATTCCAGGGGGAATCACTGAAGCTTTCTTT. It encodes CASSHIIPGGITEAFF.

V gene TRBV6-1 combines with J gene TRBJ2-7; D gene uncertain. CDR3 length equals 14 residues. V lost 4 bases and J lost 6, with 16 bases in between. CDR1 MNHNS and CDR2 SASEGT come from the germline V gene. The CDR3 protein is CASSGPSLDGEQYF. DNA for the CDR3: TGTGCCAGCAGTGGCCCCTCCCTAGATGGCGAGCAGTACTTC.

The chain uses TRBV29-1 and TRBJ1-1, with D tentatively TRBD1 (5 bases). From germline, CDR1 is SQVTM and CDR2 ANQGSEA. V was cut by 3 bases and J by 2 bases, with 10 bases left in between. The CDR3 length is 13 residues. CDR3 sequence reads: CSVDVGGNTEAFF. The CDR3 DNA follows: TGCAGCGTTGATGTGGGGGGAAACACTGAAGCTTTCTTT.

V is TRBV30 and J is TRBJ2-7, with a tentative D call TRBD2 (5 bases). Trimming shortened V by 5 bases and J by 5 bases, and 22 bases separated the two germline ends. Germline V gene data show CDR1 as GTSNPN and CDR2 as SVGIG (reference sequence). The CDR3 is made up of 15 amino acids. The CDR3 bases are TGTGCCTGGCGTCCCCGAGGGTGGACCTTACACGAGCAGTACTTC. It specifies CAWRPRGWTLHEQYF.